This entry features one T cell receptor beta chain sequence. As yet, its antigen is unknown. This entry comes from a study of TIL therapy for anti-PD-1-resistant metastatic lung cancer. Study summary: Tumors were harvested before any PD-1/PD-L1 blockade. Median tumor PD-L1 proportion score was approximately 6.3%. Most patients had lung adenocarcinoma. Broader study findings: After infusion, TIL clonotypes partly replaced peripheral T cells and declined over months.

Time point described: pre-treatment sample, taken before nivolumab and TIL therapy. This was the immunoSEQ v3 assay. Generated by immunoSEQ multiplex PCR, the TCRdb table keeps only in-frame clones and is missing some. The repertoire consists of under 70,000 clones, with around 86% occurring once and the leading ten covering approximately 2.8%. Germline trimming cut 1 base from V and 3 bases from J; bases unmatched to any gene: 1. The CDR3 covers 13 residues. The germline gives CDR1 GTSNPN, CDR2 SVGIG (reference sequence). The material sequenced was blood, taken at baseline. This rearrangement joins TRBV30 to TRBJ1-1; 8 bases agree with TRBD1. This receptor was taken from a person aged 25-80 years with non-small cell lung cancer. The CDR3 is CAWSAGGHTEAFF. CDR3 DNA sequence: TGTGCCTGGAGTGCAGGGGGCCACACTGAAGCTTTCTTT.